Described below is a single T cell receptor beta chain sequence and its context. Some clones are missing from TCRdb's copy, which holds only in-frame ones; the method was immunoSEQ multiplex PCR. The sample contains some 70,000 clones, 80% to 90% of which appear only once. This sample was taken from a study of blood T cell repertoires in COVID-19. Across the whole study: The analysed material was cDNA or gDNA that came from T cells, B-cell-depleted T cells, or PBMCs.

The sequenced material came from peripheral blood. This receptor was identified in a woman between 55 and 75 years old with acute or convalescent COVID-19.

The CDR3 DNA reads as TGTGCCAGCAGTTCCCGGACTAGCGCCGGGGAGCTGTTTTTT. Its translation: CASSSRTSAGELFF. The chain combines TRBV27 with TRBJ2-2, with 9 positions matching TRBD2. This CDR3 has 14 residues. Germline V gives CDR1 MNHEY, CDR2 SMNVEV (reference sequence). With 4 bases clipped from V and 6 bases from J, the junction kept 3 bases outside the gene matches.